This TCR beta chain appears in the sequencing data of a study of blood T cell repertoires in COVID-19. Measured with immunoSEQ multiplex PCR; TCRdb has only the in-frame clones, and not every one. The sample has a few hundred thousand clones; about nine tenths are singletons. Germline lookup yields CDR1 SGDLS and CDR2 YYNGEE. V was cut by 3 bases and J by 7 bases, with 18 bases left in between. The CDR3 has 15 residues. For recovered donors of Cohort 3, there were two negative PCRs, clearance, or symptom resolution. Sequenced: PBMCs or T cells enriched from blood (not recorded which). V usage is TRBV9 and J usage is TRBJ2-3; perhaps TRBD1 as D (6 bases). This sequence was found in a woman younger than 35 who had recovered from COVID-19. The CDR3 here is CASSAAAGTWNTQYF. The CDR3 bases are TGTGCCAGCAGCGCGGCCGCCGGGACATGGAATACGCAGTATTTT.